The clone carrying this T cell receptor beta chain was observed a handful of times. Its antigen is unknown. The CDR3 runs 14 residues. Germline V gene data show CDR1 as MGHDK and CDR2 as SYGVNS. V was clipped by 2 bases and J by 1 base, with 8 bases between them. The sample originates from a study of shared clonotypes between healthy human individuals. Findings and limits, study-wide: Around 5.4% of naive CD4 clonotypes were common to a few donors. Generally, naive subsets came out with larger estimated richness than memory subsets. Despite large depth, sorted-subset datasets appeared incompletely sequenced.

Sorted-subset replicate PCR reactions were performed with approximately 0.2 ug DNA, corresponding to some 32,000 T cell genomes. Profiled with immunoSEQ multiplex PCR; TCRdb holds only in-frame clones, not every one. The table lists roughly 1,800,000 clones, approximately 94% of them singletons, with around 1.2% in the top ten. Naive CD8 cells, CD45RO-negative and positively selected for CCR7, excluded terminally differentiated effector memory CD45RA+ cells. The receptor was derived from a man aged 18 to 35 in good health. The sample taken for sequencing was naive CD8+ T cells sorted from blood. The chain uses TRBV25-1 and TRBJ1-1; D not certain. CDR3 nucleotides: TGTGCCAGCAGTGAACTGTACAGGAACACTGAAGCTTTCTTT. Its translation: CASSELYRNTEAFF.